Following are 22 T cell receptor beta chains from one sample sequenced in a study of early T cells in non-severe SARS-CoV-2 infection. TCRdb re-called the 5' RACE reads with MiXCR, one entry per CDR3 protein. The data hold 70,000 to 85,000 distinct CDR3 sequences, with 9% to 14% observed a single time. The sequenced sample consisted of whole blood. The receptors come from an adult who was a healthcare worker with PCR-confirmed SARS-CoV-2 infection or an uninfected control (not recorded which).

The gene calls are TRBV24-1 and TRBJ2-2, with D perhaps matching TRBD1 (5 bases). Deletions cut 5 bases from V and 1 base from J, with 13 bases between. The CDR3 covers 16 residues. CDR1 and CDR2 (germline): KGHDR, SFDVKD. CDR3 in DNA: TGTGCCACCAGTGGTGGACACGGCCTGAACACCGGGGAGCTGTTTTTT. Translating it yields CATSGGHGLNTGELFF.

This clonotype appeared a few times. V gene TRBV28 combines with J gene TRBJ2-7, with D hard to call. This CDR3 is 14 amino acids long. With 7 bases removed from V and 2 bases from J, the gap between germline ends came to 15 bases. Germline CDR1 MDHEN, CDR2 SYDVKM. Here the CDR3 reads CASTPEIPAYEQYF. Here the CDR3 DNA reads TGTGCCAGCACCCCCGAGATCCCCGCCTACGAGCAGTACTTC.

This clonotype has just a few counts. The chain's CDR3 is CASSFRNGGNEQFF. The CDR3 nucleotides are TGTGCCAGCAGTTTTCGAAACGGCGGAAATGAGCAGTTCTTC. The chain joins TRBV12-3 or TRBV12-4 to TRBJ2-1; D not resolved. The CDR3 is 14 amino acids. V was cut by 3 bases and J by 7 bases, with 13 bases left in between.

This clonotype has at least ten counts. The chain recombines TRBV3-1 with TRBJ1-1; the D gene is possibly TRBD1 (5 bases). The CDR3 sequence is 14 residues long. Trimming took off 4 bases at V and 4 bases at J, with 13 bases between the two ends. CDR1 is LGHDT, CDR2 YNNKEL, per germline (reference sequence). CDR3 sequence: CASSLQGHGTEAFF. The CDR3 DNA reads as TGTGCCAGCAGCCTCCAGGGTCATGGCACTGAAGCTTTCTTT.

This clonotype was counted many times. V gene TRBV19 combines with J gene TRBJ2-1; 8 bases align to TRBD2. V shed 4 bases, J shed 6 bases, and the junction held 11 bases outside the gene matches. Germline V gives CDR1 LNHDA, CDR2 SQIVND (reference sequence). This CDR3 contains 16 residues. The CDR3 bases are TGTGCCAGTAGTACCCGCAGCGGGGGAGCAGGCAATGAGCAGTTCTTC. It codes for CASSTRSGGAGNEQFF. Complete variable domain (other parts from reference TRBV19 and TRBJ2-1): DGGITQSPKYLFRKEGQNVTLSCEQNLNHDAMYWYRQDPGQGLRLIYYSQIVNDFQKGDIAEGYSVSREKKESFPLTVTSAQKNPTAFYLCASSTRSGGAGNEQFFGPGTRLTVL.

This clonotype was counted many times. The chain combines TRBV11-2 with TRBJ2-1, with a tentative D call TRBD2 (6 bases). Trimming took off 6 bases at V and 8 bases at J, with 14 bases between the two ends. The V gene's germline CDR1 is SGHAT and CDR2 FQNNGV. CDR3 length equals 13 residues. The CDR3 is CASRNRLEDEQFF. The CDR3 nucleotides are TGTGCCAGCAGAAACCGACTAGAGGATGAGCAGTTCTTC. The variable domain in full, with the rest retrieved from reference TRBV11-2 and TRBJ2-1, is EAGVAQSPRYKIIEKRQSVAFWCNPISGHATLYWYQQILGQGPKLLIQFQNNGVVDDSQLPKDRFSAERLKGVDSTLKIQPAKLEDSAVYLCASRNRLEDEQFFGPGTRLTVL.

There are many counts of this clonotype. The chain combines TRBV20-1 with TRBJ1-3; weak D call: TRBD1 (6 bases). Between the trimmed V and J ends, which lost 0 bases and 1 base, there was a span of 13 bases. CDR1 DFQATT and CDR2 SNEGSKA come from the germline V gene (reference sequence). The CDR3 contains 16 residues. CDR3 DNA sequence: TGCAGTGCTAGAGATCTCCGGCAGGGGTCTGGAAACACCATATATTTT. Translated, it gives CSARDLRQGSGNTIYF.

The chain carries TRBV19 and TRBJ2-3, with D unresolved. Trimming removed 1 base at V and 3 bases at J, with 11 bases between. Per germline, CDR1 LNHDA and CDR2 SQIVND (reference sequence). This CDR3 contains 15 residues. CDR3: CASSIAPVRTDTQYF. The CDR3 nucleotides read TGTGCCAGTAGTATAGCCCCGGTTAGAACAGATACGCAGTATTTT.

This clonotype was counted a few times. The rearrangement links TRBV6-5 to TRBJ2-6, with 8 bases lining up with TRBD1. Germline V gene sequence: CDR1 MNHEY, CDR2 SVGAGI. The CDR3 runs 17 residues. The junction had 5 bases not matched to a gene; V was cut back by 2 bases and J by 2 bases. The CDR3 bases are TGTGCCAGCAGTTACATGCAGGGGGCTACTGGGGCCAACGTCCTGACTTTC. It yields the protein CASSYMQGATGANVLTF.

In its sample, this clonotype was seen many times. The rearrangement links TRBV18 to TRBJ1-1; no clear D. The germline CDR1 and CDR2 sequences are KGHSH and LQKENI. The length of the CDR3 is 16 residues. Trimming removed 1 base from V and 0 bases from J, with 12 bases in between. DNA of the CDR3: TGTGCCAGCTCACCACTCGGCGGGGAAATGAACACTGAAGCTTTCTTT. Residues: CASSPLGGEMNTEAFF.

This clonotype was counted a single time. This could be a read error, since a much larger clone is one nucleotide away. The V call is TRBV11-2, the J call TRBJ2-7; D not certain. CDR3 length: 16 amino acids. Trimming took 0 bases from V and 3 from J, leaving 15 bases between them. The germline V gene has CDR1 SGHAT and CDR2 FQNNGV. The CDR3 region has the DNA TGTGCCAGCAGCTTAGAAGAGCAGCCCAGAGTCTACGAGCAGTACTTC. This codes for CASSLEEQPRVYEQYF.

The table lists this clonotype with many counts. The chain recombines TRBV6-2 or TRBV6-3 with TRBJ2-3, with 13 bases that match TRBD2. CDR1 is MNHEY and CDR2 is SVGEGT in the germline V gene. After removal of 6 bases from V and 7 bases from J, the junction contained 7 bases not matched to a gene. The CDR3 spans 15 residues. The CDR3 loop reads CASRGLAGRKNTQYF. DNA of the CDR3: TGTGCCAGCAGGGGACTAGCGGGACGAAAGAATACGCAGTATTTT.

In this sample, this clonotype turned up many times. This rearrangement joins TRBV15 to TRBJ1-1; the D gene is possibly TRBD1 (6 bases). Germline CDR1 reads LNHNV; CDR2 reads YYDKDF (reference sequence). The CDR3 is made up of 15 amino acids. The V gene lost 4 bases and the J gene lost 1 base, with 13 bases spanning the gap. CDR3 sequence reads: CATSTRNRENTEAFF. Written as DNA, the CDR3 is TGTGCCACCAGCACACGGAACAGGGAGAACACTGAAGCTTTCTTT.

The table lists this clonotype with many counts. This chain links TRBV27 with TRBJ1-3, with D possibly TRBD1 on 5 matching bases. The V gene lost 6 bases and the J gene lost 9 bases, with 15 bases spanning the gap. Germline values: CDR1 MNHEY, CDR2 SMNVEV (reference sequence). This CDR3 is built from 13 residues. The DNA of the CDR3 is TGTGCCAGCAGGAAAGGGGCGGTAGGCACCATATATTTT. This sequence encodes CASRKGAVGTIYF.

Ten or more counts support this clonotype. The rearrangement joins TRBV7-9 to TRBJ1-5; 7 bases align to TRBD1. V was clipped by 3 bases and J by 1 base; unmatched bases: 6. CDR3 size: 16 residues. CDR1 and CDR2 from the germline V gene are SEHNR and FQNEAQ (reference sequence). CDR3 in DNA: TGTGCCAGCAGCTTGAGTGGCAGGGGGAGCAATCAGCCCCAGCATTTT. It specifies CASSLSGRGSNQPQHF.

This sequence joins TRBV20-1 and TRBJ2-7; no firm D call. CDR3 length: 11 residues. Trimming cost V 0 bases and J 3 bases, with 3 bases left between them. Germline V gives CDR1 DFQATT, CDR2 SNEGSKA (reference sequence). The CDR3 reads CSARDGYEQYF. CDR3 nucleotide sequence: TGCAGTGCTAGAGACGGCTACGAGCAGTACTTC.

The V and J genes are TRBV29-1 and TRBJ2-1, with 7 bases fitting TRBD1. This CDR3 is built from 12 residues. CDR1 is SQVTM, CDR2 ANQGSEA, per germline. V trimming: 5 bases; J trimming: 4 bases; junction bases outside the gene matches: 2. This CDR3 reads CSVSGGYNEQFF. CDR3 coding DNA: TGCAGCGTTTCAGGGGGTTACAATGAGCAGTTCTTC.

This chain links TRBV11-2 with TRBJ2-5; 8 bases are shared with TRBD2. This CDR3 spans 15 amino acids. In germline, CDR1 is SGHAT, CDR2 FQNNGV. J was trimmed by 3 bases and V by 2 bases; bases with no gene match: 5. Written as DNA, the CDR3 is TGTGCCAGCAGCTTAACTCGGCGGGAGGAAGAGACCCAGTACTTC. It specifies CASSLTRREEETQYF.

This clonotype was counted between two and nine times. The V call is TRBV5-1, the J call TRBJ1-1; D gene ambiguous. Trimming cost V 1 base and J 0 bases, with 13 bases left between them. Germline-derived CDR1 and CDR2 are SGHRS and YFSETQ. The CDR3 spans 16 residues. The CDR3 here is CASSLIMGKLNTEAFF. DNA for the CDR3: TGCGCCAGCAGCTTGATAATGGGGAAATTGAACACTGAAGCTTTCTTT.

This clonotype showed up many times. The chain has TRBV6-6 and TRBJ1-1, with D possibly TRBD1 on 5 matching bases. V lost 1 base to trimming and J lost 10 bases, with 25 bases between them. CDR3 length equals 17 residues. Germline loops: CDR1 MNHNY, CDR2 SVGAGI (reference sequence). CDR3 sequence: CASSYFVGGEVKVGAFF. DNA of the CDR3: TGTGCCAGCAGTTACTTTGTAGGAGGGGAGGTGAAAGTGGGAGCTTTCTTT.

The J gene is TRBJ2-1, the V gene TRBV29-1; a weak D match, TRBD1 (6 bases). Trimming removed 3 bases at V and 0 bases at J, with 9 bases between. The CDR3 length is 14 residues. Germline V gives CDR1 SQVTM, CDR2 ANQGSEA. The CDR3 reads CSVDGTPSYNEQFF. Written as DNA, the CDR3 is TGCAGCGTTGATGGGACACCCTCCTACAATGAGCAGTTCTTC.

This clonotype was observed a handful of times. The rearrangement uses TRBV20-1 and TRBJ2-1, with TRBD2 matching 16 bases. With V trimmed by 5 bases and J by 2 bases, 3 bases remained unmatched. Germline CDR1 DFQATT, CDR2 SNEGSKA (reference sequence). This CDR3 contains 16 residues. The CDR3 here is CSAGTSGRVTYNEQFF. The CDR3 DNA reads TGCAGTGCTGGGACTAGCGGGAGGGTCACCTACAATGAGCAGTTCTTC.